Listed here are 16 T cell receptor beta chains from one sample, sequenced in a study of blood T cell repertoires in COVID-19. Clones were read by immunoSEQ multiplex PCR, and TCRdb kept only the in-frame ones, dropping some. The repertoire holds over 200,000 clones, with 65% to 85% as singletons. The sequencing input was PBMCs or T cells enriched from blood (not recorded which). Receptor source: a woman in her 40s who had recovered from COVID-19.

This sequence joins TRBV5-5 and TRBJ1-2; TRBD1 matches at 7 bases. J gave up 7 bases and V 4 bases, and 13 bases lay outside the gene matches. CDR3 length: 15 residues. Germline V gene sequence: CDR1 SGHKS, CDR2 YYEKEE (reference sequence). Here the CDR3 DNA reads TGTGCCAGCAGCACCGCTGACAGGGTGATAGGTGGCTACACCTTC. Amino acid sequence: CASSTADRVIGGYTF.

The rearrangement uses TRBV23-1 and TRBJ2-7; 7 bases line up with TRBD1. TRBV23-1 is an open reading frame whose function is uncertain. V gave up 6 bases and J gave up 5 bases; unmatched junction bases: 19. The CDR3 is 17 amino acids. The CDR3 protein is CASRLNDTGVPYDEQYF. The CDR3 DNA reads TGCGCCAGCAGACTGAACGATACAGGGGTCCCATACGACGAGCAGTACTTC.

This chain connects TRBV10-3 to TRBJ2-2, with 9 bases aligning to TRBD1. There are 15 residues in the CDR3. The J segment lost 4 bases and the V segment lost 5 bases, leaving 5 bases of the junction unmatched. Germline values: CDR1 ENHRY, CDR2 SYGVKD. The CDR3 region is CAISRPGQGTGELFF. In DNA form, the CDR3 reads TGTGCCATCAGTAGACCGGGACAGGGCACCGGGGAGCTGTTTTTT.

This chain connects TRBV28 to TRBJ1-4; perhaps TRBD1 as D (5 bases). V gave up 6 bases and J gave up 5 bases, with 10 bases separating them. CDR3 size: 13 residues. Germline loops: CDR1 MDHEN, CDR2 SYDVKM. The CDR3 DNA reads TGTGCCAGCAGGGGGCGAAGGAATGAAAAACTGTTTTTT. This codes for CASRGRRNEKLFF.

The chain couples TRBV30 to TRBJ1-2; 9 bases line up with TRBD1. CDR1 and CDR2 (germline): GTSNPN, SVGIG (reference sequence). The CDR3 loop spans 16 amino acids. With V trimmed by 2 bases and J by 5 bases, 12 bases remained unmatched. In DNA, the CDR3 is TGTGCCTGGAGTCCCCTGGCTGACAGGGGGAGATATGGCTACACCTTC. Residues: CAWSPLADRGRYGYTF.

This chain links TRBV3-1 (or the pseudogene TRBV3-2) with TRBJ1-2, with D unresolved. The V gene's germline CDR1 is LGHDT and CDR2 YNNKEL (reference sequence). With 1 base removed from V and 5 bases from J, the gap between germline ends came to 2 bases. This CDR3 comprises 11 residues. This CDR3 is CASSQAYGYTF. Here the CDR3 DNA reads TGTGCCAGCAGCCAAGCGTATGGCTACACCTTC.

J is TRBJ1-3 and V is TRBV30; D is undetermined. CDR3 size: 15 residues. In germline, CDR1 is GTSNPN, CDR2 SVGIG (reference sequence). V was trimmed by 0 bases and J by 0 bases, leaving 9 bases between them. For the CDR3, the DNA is TGTGCCTGGAGTGTCGGTATAGTCTCTGGAAACACCATATATTTT. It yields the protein CAWSVGIVSGNTIYF.

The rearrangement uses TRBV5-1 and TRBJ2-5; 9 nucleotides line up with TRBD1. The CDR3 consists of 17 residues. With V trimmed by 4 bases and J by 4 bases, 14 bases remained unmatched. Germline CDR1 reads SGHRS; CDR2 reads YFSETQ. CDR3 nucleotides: TGCGCCAGCAGCCCTTGGAGAGGGACAGGGAGGGGAGAGACCCAGTACTTC. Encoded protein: CASSPWRGTGRGETQYF.

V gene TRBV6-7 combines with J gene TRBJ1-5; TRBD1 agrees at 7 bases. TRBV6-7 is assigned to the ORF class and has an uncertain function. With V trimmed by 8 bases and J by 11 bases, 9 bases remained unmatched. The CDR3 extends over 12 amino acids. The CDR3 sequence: CASGRDSSAQHF. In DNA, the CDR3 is TGTGCCAGCGGACGGGACAGTTCAGCCCAGCATTTT.

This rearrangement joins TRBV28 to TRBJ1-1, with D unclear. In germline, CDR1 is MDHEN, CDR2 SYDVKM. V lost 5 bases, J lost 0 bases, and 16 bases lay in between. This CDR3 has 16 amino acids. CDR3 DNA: TGTGCCAGCAGTCTAGATAAAGAGGCTATGAACACTGAAGCTTTCTTT. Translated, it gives CASSLDKEAMNTEAFF.

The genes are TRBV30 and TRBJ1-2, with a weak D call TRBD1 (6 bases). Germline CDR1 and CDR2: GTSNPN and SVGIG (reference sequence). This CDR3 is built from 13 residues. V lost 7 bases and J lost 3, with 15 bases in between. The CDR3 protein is CALQQGIDYGYTF. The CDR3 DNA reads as TGTGCCTTGCAACAGGGTATTGACTATGGCTACACCTTC.

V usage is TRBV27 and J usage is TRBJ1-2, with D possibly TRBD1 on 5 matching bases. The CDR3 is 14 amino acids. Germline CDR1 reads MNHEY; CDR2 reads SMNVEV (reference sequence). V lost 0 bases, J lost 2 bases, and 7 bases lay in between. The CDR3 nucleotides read TGTGCCAGCAGTTTATCTCCAGGGAACTATGGCTACACCTTC. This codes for CASSLSPGNYGYTF.

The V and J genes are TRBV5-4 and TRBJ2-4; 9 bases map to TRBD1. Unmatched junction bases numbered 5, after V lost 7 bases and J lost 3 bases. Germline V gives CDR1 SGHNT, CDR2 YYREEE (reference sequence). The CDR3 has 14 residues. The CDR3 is CASADRGSKNIQYF. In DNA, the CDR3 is TGTGCCAGCGCGGACAGGGGAAGCAAAAACATTCAGTACTTC.

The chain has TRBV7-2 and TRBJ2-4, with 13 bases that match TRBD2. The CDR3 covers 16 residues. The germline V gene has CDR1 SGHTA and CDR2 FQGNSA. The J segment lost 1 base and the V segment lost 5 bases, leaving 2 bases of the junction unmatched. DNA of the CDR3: TGTGCCAGCAGCGCGGGACTAGCGGGGGCCAAAAACATTCAGTACTTC. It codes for CASSAGLAGAKNIQYF.

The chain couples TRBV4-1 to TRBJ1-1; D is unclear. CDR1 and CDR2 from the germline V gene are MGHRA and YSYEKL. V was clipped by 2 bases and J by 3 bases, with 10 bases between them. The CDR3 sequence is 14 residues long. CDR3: CASSQLVADTEAFF. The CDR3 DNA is TGCGCCAGCAGCCAATTAGTAGCGGACACTGAAGCTTTCTTT.

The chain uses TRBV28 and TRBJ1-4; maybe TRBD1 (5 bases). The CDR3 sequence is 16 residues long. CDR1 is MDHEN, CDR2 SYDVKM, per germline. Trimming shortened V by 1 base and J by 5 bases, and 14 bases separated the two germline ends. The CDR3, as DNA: TGTGCCAGCAGTTTATTTGTAGGGGCGCCGAATGAAAAACTGTTTTTT. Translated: CASSLFVGAPNEKLFF.